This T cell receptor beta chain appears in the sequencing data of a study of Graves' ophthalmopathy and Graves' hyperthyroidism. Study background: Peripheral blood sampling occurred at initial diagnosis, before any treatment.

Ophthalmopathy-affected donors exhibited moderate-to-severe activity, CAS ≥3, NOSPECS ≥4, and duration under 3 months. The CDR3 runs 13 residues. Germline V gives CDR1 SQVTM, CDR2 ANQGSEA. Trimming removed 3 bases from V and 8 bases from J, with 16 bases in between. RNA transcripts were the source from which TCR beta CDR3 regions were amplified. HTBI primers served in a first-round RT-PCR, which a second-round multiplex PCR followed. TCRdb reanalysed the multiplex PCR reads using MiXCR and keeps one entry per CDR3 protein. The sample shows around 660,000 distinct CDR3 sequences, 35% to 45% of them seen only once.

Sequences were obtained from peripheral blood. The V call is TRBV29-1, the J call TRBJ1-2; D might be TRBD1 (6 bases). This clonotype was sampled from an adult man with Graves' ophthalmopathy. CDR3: CSVDSSGARGYTF. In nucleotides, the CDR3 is TGCAGCGTTGATTCGTCAGGGGCGCGGGGCTACACCTTC.